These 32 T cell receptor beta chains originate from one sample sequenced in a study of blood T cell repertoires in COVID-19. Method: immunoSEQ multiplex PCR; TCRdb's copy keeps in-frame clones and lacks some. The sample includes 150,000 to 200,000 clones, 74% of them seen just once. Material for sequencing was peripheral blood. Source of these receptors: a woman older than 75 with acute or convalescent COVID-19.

In DNA, the CDR3 is TGTGCCAGCATAGAGGGATTCGACTATGGCTACACCTTC. Protein: CASIEGFDYGYTF. The chain recombines TRBV2 with TRBJ1-2; D is ambiguous. This CDR3 has 13 residues. The germline V gene has CDR1 SNHLY and CDR2 FYNNEI. With 7 bases removed from V and 3 bases from J, the gap between germline ends came to 12 bases.

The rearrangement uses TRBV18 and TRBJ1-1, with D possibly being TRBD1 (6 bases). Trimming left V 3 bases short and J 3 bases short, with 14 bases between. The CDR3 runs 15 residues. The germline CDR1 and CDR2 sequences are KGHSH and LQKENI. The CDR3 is CASSPGQPGDTEAFF. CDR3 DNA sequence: TGTGCCAGCTCACCCGGACAGCCCGGGGACACTGAAGCTTTCTTT. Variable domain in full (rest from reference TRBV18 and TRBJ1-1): NAGVMQNPRHLVRRRGQEARLRCSPMKGHSHVYWYRQLPEEGLKFMVYLQKENIIDESGMPKERFSAEFPKEGPSILRIQQVVRGDSAAYFCASSPGQPGDTEAFFGQGTRLTVV.

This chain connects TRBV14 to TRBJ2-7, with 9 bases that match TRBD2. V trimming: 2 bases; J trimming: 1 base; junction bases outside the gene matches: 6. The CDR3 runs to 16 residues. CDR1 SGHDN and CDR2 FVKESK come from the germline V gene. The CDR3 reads CASSQPSGTISYEQYF. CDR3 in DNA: TGTGCCAGCAGCCAACCTAGCGGGACAATTTCCTACGAGCAGTACTTC.

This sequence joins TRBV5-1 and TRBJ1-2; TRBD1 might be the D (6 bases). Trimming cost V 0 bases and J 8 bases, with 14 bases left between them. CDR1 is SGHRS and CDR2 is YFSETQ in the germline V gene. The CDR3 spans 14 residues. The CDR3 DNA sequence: TGCGCCAGCAGCTTGGATAACAGGGAGAAGGGCTACACCTTC. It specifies CASSLDNREKGYTF.

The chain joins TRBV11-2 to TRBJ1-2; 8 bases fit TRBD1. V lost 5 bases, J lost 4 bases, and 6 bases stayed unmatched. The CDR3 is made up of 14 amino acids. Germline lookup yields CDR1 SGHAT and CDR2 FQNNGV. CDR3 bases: TGTGCCAGCAGCGGGGCAGGGGGCGGCTATGGCTACACCTTC. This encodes CASSGAGGGYGYTF.

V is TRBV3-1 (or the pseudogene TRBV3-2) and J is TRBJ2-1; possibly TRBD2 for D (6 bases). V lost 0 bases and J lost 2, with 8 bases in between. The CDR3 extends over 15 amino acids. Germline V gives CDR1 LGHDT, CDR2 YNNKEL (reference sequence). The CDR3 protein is CASSQDGGTYNEQFF. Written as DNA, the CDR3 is TGTGCCAGCAGCCAAGACGGGGGAACCTACAATGAGCAGTTCTTC.

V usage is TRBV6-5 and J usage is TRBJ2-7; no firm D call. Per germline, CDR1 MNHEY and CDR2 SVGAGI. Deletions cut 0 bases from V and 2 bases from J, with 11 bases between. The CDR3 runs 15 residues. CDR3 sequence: CASSYSSVPAYEQYF. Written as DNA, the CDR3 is TGTGCCAGCAGTTACTCATCGGTCCCCGCCTACGAGCAGTACTTC.

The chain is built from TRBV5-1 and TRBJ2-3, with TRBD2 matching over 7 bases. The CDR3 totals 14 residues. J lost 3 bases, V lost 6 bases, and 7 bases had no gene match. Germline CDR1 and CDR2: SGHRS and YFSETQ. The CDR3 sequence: CASKRERETDTQYF. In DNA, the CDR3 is TGCGCCAGCAAAAGGGAGCGGGAAACAGATACGCAGTATTTT.

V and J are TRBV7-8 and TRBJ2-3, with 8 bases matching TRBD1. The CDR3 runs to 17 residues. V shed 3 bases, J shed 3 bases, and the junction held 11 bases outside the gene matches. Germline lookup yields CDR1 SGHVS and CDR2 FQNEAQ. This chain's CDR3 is CASSFGLRTGPTDTQYF. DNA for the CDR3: TGTGCCAGCAGCTTTGGGCTGAGGACAGGGCCTACAGATACGCAGTATTTT.

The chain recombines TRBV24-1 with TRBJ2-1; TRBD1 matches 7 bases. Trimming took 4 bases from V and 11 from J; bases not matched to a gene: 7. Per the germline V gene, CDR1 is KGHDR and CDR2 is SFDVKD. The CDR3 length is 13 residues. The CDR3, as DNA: TGTGCCACCAGTGAATGGACAGGACCCAAGCAGTTCTTC. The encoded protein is CATSEWTGPKQFF.

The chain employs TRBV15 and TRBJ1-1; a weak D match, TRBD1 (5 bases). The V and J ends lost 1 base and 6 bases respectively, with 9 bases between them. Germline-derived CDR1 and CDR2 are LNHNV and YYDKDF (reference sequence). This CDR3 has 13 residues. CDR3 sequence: CATSRVDSAEAFF. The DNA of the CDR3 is TGTGCCACCAGCAGAGTTGACAGCGCTGAAGCTTTCTTT.

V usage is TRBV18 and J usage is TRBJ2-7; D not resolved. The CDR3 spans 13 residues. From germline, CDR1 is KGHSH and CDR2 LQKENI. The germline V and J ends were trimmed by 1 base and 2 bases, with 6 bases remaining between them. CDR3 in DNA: TGTGCCAGCTCACCACTCGAGACCTACGAGCAGTACTTC. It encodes CASSPLETYEQYF. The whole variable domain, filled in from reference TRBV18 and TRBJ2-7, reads NAGVMQNPRHLVRRRGQEARLRCSPMKGHSHVYWYRQLPEEGLKFMVYLQKENIIDESGMPKERFSAEFPKEGPSILRIQQVVRGDSAAYFCASSPLETYEQYFGPGTRLTVT.

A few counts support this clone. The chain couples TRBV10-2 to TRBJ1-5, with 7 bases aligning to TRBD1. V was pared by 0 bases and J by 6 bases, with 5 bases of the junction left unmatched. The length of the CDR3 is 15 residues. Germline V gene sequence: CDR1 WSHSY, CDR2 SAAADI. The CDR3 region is CASSESNRGRQPQHF. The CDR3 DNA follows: TGCGCCAGCAGTGAGTCGAACAGGGGCCGTCAGCCCCAGCATTTT.

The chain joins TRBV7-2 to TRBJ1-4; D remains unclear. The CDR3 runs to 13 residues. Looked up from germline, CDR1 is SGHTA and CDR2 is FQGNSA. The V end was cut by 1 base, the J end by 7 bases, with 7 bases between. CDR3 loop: CASSLVPGEKLFF. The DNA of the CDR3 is TGTGCCAGCAGCTTAGTACCCGGTGAAAAACTGTTTTTT.

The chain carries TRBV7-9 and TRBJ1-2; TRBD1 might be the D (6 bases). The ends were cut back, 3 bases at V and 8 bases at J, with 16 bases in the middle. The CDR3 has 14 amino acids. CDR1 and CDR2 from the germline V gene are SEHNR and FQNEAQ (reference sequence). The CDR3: CASSFNTGTEGYTF. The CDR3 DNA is TGTGCCAGCAGCTTCAATACAGGGACGGAAGGCTACACCTTC.

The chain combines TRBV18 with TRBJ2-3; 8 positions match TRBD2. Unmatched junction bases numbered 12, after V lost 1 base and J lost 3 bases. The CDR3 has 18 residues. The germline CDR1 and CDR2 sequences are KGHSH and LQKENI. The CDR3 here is CASSPRTGLAEGTDTQYF. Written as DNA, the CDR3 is TGTGCCAGCTCACCACGAACTGGACTAGCTGAGGGGACAGATACGCAGTATTTT.

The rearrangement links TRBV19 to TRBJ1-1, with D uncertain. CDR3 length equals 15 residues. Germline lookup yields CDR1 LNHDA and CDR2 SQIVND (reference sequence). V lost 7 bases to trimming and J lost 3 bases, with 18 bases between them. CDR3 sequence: CASNPGVQLYTEAFF. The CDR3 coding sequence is TGTGCCAGTAACCCCGGGGTACAGTTGTACACTGAAGCTTTCTTT.

This CDR3 is CASSPDRAETQYF. The CDR3 bases are TGTGCCAGCAGCCCGGACAGGGCGGAGACCCAGTACTTC. The rearrangement links TRBV2 to TRBJ2-5, with 8 bases lining up with TRBD1. This CDR3 contains 13 residues. The germline V gene encodes CDR1 SNHLY and CDR2 FYNNEI. The V segment lost 6 bases and the J segment 5 bases; nucleotides outside the gene matches: 5.

Here the CDR3 reads CASSDPGVTGELFF. CDR3 DNA sequence: TGCGCCAGCAGTGATCCGGGAGTGACCGGGGAGCTGTTTTTT. The rearrangement links TRBV10-1 to TRBJ2-2, with TRBD2 as a possible D gene (6 bases). Trimming left V 3 bases short and J 5 bases short, with 10 bases between. Germline CDR1 and CDR2: WNHNN and SYGVQD (reference sequence). The CDR3 is 14 residues long.

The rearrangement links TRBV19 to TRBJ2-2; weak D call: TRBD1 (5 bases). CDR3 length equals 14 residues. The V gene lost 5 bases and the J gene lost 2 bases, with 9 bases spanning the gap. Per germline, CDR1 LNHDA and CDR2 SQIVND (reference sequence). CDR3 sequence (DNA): TGTGCCAGTAGTGATCAGGGTAACACCGGGGAGCTGTTTTTT. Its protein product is CASSDQGNTGELFF.

DNA for the CDR3: TGCAGTGCTAGTTTGGCAGGGGGTGACACCGGGGAGCTGTTTTTT. It specifies CSASLAGGDTGELFF. V is TRBV20-1 and J is TRBJ2-2, with 7 bases aligning to TRBD1. With 3 bases clipped from V and 3 bases from J, the junction kept 7 bases outside the gene matches. CDR3 length: 15 residues. Germline V gene lookup returns CDR1 DFQATT and CDR2 SNEGSKA (reference sequence).

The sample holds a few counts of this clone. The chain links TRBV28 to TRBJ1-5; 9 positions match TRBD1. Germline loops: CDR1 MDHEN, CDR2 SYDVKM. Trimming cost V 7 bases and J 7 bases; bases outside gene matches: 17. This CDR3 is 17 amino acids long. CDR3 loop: CASTSKRDRVVRQPQHF. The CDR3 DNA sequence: TGTGCCAGCACCTCAAAAAGGGACAGGGTAGTACGACAGCCCCAGCATTTT.

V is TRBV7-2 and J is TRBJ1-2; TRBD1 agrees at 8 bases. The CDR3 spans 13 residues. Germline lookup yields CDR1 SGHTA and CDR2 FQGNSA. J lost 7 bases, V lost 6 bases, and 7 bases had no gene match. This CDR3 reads CASRTQGAPGYTF. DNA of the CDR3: TGTGCCAGCAGGACTCAGGGGGCGCCTGGCTACACCTTC.

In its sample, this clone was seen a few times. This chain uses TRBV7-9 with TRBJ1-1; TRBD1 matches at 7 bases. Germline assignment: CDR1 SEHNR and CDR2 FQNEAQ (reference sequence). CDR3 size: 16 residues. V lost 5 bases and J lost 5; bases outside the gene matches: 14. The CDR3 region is CASSPNIRTGSTEAFF. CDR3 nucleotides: TGTGCCAGCAGCCCCAATATCCGGACAGGTTCAACTGAAGCTTTCTTT.

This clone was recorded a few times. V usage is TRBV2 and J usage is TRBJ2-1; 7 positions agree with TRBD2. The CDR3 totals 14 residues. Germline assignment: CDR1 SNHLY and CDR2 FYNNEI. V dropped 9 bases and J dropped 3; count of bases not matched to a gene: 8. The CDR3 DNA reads TGTGCCAGGTCCGGGACTACACACTACAATGAGCAGTTCTTC. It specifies CARSGTTHYNEQFF.

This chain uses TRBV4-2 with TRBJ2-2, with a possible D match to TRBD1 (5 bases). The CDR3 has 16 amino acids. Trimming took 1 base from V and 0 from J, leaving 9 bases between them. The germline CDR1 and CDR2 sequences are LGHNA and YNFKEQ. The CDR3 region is CASSQGGHANTGELFF. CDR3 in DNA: TGTGCCAGCAGCCAAGGGGGCCACGCGAACACCGGGGAGCTGTTTTTT.

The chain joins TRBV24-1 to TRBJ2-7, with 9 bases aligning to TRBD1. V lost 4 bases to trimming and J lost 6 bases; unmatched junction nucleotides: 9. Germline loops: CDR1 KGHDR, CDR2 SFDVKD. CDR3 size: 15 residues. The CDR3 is CATSECRDRVCEQYF. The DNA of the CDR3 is TGTGCCACCAGTGAATGCCGGGACAGGGTTTGCGAGCAGTACTTC.

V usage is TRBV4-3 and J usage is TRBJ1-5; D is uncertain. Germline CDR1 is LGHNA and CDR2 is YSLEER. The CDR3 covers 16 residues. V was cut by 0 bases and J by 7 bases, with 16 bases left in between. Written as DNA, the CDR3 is TGCGCCAGCAGCCAAGATCTGCAGGAGGGATGGCAGCCCCAGCATTTT. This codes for CASSQDLQEGWQPQHF.

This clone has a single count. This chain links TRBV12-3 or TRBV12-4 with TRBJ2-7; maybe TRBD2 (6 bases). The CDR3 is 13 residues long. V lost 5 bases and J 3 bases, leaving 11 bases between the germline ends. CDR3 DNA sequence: TGTGCCAGCAGTCGGGACTCCGACTACGAGCAGTACTTC. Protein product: CASSRDSDYEQYF.

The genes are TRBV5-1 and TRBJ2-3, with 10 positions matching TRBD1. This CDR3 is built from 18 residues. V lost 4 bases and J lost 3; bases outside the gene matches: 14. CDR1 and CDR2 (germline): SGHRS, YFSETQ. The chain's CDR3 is CASSRGQGVIEGTDTQYF. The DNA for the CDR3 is TGCGCCAGCAGCCGAGGACAGGGGGTAATAGAAGGGACAGATACGCAGTATTTT.

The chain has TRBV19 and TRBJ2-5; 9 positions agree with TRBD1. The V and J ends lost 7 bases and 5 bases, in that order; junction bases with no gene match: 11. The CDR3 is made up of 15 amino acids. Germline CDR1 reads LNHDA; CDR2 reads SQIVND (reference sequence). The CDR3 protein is CASTNNRGRRETQYF. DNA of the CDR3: TGTGCCAGTACCAATAACAGGGGGCGCCGGGAGACCCAGTACTTC. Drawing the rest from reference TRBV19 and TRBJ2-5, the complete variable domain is DGGITQSPKYLFRKEGQNVTLSCEQNLNHDAMYWYRQDPGQGLRLIYYSQIVNDFQKGDIAEGYSVSREKKESFPLTVTSAQKNPTAFYLCASTNNRGRRETQYFGPGTRLLVL.

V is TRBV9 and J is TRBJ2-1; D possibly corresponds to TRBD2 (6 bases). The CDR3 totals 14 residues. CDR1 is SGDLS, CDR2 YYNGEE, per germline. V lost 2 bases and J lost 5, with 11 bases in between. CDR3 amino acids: CASSVFRGNNEQFF. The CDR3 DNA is TGTGCCAGCAGCGTTTTCCGGGGGAACAATGAGCAGTTCTTC.